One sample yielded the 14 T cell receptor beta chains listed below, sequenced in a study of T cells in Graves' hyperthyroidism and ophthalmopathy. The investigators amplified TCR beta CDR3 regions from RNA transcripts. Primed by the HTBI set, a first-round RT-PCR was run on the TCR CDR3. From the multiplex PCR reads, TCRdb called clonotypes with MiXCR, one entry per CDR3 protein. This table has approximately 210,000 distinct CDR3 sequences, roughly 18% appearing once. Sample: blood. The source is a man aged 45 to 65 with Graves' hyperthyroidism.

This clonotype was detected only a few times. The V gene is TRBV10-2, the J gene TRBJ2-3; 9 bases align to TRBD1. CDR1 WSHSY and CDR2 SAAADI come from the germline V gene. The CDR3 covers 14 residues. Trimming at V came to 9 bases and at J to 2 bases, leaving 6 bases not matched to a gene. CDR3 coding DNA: TGCGCCAGTAAGGACAGGGGCCTCACAGATACGCAGTATTTT. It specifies CASKDRGLTDTQYF.

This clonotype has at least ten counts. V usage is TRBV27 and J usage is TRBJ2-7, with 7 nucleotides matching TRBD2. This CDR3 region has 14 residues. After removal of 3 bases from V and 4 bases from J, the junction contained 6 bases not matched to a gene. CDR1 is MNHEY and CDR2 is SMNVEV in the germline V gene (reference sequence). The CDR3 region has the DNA TGTGCCAGCAGTTTCCTGGCGGGGGAGTACGAGCAGTACTTC. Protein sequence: CASSFLAGEYEQYF.

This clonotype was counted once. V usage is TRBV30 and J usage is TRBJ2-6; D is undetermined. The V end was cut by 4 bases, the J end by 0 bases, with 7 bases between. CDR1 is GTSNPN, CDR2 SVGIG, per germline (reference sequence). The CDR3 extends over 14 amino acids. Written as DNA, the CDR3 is TGTGCCTGGACTTTGAACTCTGGGGCCAACGTCCTGACTTTC. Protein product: CAWTLNSGANVLTF.

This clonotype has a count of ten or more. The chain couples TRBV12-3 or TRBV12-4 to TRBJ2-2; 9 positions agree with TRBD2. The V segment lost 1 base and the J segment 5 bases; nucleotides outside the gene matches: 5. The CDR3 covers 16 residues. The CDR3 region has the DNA TGTGCCAGCAGTTTAGGACTAGCGGCCTTAACCGGGGAGCTGTTTTTT. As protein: CASSLGLAALTGELFF.

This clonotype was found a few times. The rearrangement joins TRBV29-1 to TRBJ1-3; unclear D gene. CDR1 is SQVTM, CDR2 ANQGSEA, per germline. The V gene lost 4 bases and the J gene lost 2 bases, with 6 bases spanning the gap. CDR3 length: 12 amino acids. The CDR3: CSVVTTGNTIYF. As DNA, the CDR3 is TGCAGCGTTGTAACGACTGGAAACACCATATATTTT.

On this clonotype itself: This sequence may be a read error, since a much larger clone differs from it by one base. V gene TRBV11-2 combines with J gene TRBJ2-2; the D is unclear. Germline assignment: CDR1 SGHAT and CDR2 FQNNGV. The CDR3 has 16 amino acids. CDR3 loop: CASSLEVTTNAGELFF. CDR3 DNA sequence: TGTGCCAGCAGCTTAGAGGTGACAACGAACGCCGGGGAGCTGTTTTTT.

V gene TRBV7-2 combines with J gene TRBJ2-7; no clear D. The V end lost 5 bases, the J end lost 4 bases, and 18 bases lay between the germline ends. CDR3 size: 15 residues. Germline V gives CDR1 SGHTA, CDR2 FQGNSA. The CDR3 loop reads CASSRKQVVRYEQYF. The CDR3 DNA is TGTGCCAGCAGCCGAAAACAAGTGGTGAGGTACGAGCAGTACTTC.

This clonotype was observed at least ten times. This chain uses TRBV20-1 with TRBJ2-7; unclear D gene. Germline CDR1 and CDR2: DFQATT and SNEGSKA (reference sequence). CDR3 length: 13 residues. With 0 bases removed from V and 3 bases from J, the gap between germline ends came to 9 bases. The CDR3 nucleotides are TGCAGTGCTAGAGACCGACGGAGCTACGAGCAGTACTTC. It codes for CSARDRRSYEQYF.

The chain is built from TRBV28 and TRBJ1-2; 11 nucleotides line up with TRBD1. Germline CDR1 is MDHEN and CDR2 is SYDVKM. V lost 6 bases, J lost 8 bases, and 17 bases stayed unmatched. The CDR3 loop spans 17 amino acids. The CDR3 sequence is CASRFPFTGTGGEGYTF. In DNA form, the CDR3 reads TGTGCCAGCAGGTTCCCCTTTACCGGGACAGGGGGGGAGGGCTACACCTTC.

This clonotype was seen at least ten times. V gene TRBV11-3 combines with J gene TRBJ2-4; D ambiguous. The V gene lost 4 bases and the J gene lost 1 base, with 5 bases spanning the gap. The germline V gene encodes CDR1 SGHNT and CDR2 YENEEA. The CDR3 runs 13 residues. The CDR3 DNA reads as TGTGCCAGCAGCTCCGGGGCCAAAAACATTCAGTACTTC. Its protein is CASSSGAKNIQYF.

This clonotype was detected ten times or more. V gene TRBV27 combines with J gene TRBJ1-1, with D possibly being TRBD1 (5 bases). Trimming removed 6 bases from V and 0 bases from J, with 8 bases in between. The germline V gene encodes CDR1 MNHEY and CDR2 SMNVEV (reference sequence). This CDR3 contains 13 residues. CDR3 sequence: CASRGVMNTEAFF. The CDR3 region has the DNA TGTGCCAGCAGAGGGGTAATGAACACTGAAGCTTTCTTT.

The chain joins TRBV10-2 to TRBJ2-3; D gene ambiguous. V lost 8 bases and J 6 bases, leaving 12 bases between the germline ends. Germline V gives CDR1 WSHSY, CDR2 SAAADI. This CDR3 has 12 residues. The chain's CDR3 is CASGQTGDTQYF. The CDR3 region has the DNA TGCGCCAGCGGCCAGACGGGTGATACGCAGTATTTT.

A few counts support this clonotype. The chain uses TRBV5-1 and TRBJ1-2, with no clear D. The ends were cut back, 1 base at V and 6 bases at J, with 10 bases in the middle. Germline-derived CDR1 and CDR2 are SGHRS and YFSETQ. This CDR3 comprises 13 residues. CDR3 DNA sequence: TGCGCCAGCAGCTTGCTGGGTTGGGATGGCTACACCTTC. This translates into CASSLLGWDGYTF.

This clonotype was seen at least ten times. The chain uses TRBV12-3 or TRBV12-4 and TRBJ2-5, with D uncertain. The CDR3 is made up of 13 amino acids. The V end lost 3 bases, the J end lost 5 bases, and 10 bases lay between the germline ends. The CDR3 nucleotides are TGTGCCAGCAGTTTCGGCAGCCTGGAGACCCAGTACTTC. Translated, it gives CASSFGSLETQYF.